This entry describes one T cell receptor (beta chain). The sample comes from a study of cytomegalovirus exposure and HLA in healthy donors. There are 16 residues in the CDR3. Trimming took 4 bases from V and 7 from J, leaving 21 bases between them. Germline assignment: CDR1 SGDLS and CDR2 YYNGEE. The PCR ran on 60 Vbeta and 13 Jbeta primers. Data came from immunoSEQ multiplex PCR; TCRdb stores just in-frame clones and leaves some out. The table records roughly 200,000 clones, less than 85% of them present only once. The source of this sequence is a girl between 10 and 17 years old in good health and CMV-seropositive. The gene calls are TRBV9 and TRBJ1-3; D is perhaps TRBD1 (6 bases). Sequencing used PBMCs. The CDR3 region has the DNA TGTGCCAGCAGCCCACAGACAGGCCCCTGGCGGAACACCATATATTTT. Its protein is CASSPQTGPWRNTIYF. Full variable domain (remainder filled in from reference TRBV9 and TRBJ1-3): DSGVTQTPKHLITATGQRVTLRCSPRSGDLSVYWYQQSLDQGLQFLIQYYNGEERAKGNILERFSAQQFPDLHSELNLSSLELGDSALYFCASSPQTGPWRNTIYFGEGSWLTVV.